This is a list of T cell receptor beta chains from one sample in a study of blood T cell repertoires in COVID-19. Assay: immunoSEQ multiplex PCR; the TCRdb copy retains only in-frame clones and omits some. The repertoire has over 350,000 clones, about 85% of them found once; the top ten carry roughly 1.9%. The sequencing input was PBMCs or T cells enriched from blood (not recorded which). These receptors all stem from a woman aged 18-29 years with acute COVID-19. The CDR3 runs from the conserved cysteine through the conserved F or W. Clone size is not always given. Where it is, it says once, few, many or a class for expanded clones.

CDR3aa,abundance,v_gene
CSVEDGADQETQYF,-,TRBV29-1
CASRGTGVQPQHF,-,TRBV6-4
CASSSGTGYRLEQYF,-,TRBV28
CASSVSAGGDEQYF,-,TRBV9
CASSVLGTSGHNEQFF,-,TRBV9
CASSFGTTYGYTF,-,TRBV6-5
CASSEIMGVQETQYF,-,TRBV10-2
CASSLEVDSEAFF,-,TRBV5-4
CAISESGEDYGYTF,-,TRBV10-3
CASSLMTGVNQPQHF,once,TRBV7-2
CASSYTPTNEKLFF,-,TRBV21-1
CASSEVRQFRNQPQHF,-,TRBV6-1
CASSSVWGPSNTGELFF,-,TRBV5-4
CSVDLTGGTTEAFF,few,TRBV29-1
CASGQTGNTIYF,-,TRBV12-5
CATSDPTQGGETQYF,few,TRBV24-1
CASSSGGNQPQHF,-,TRBV5-5
CASSSLAPYEQYF,-,TRBV27
CASSNRQDNEQFF,-,TRBV19
CASSLAGGHNEQFF,-,TRBV7-2
CASSSPGQGDGYTF,-,TRBV5-1
CASSRDSPQETQYF,-,TRBV6-2/TRBV6-3
CASSTGLAEFANTGELFF,-,TRBV9
CASRTGAYSNQPQHF,once,TRBV27
CASSVGGPLGNSPLHF,few,TRBV9
CASSGTGRNTEAFF,-,TRBV2
CARKTGTLNSPLHF,-,TRBV19
CASSLDRTGSNEQFF,once,TRBV7-2
CASTGQAFFTDTQYF,-,TRBV6-8
CASSFMGRGGTGELFF,-,TRBV5-8
CSVITGAGELFF,-,TRBV29-1
CASSRARGRNTIYF,-,TRBV7-8
CASSALPGLAGVDTQYF,once,TRBV2
CASSPPSGNNEQFF,-,TRBV5-6
CASSEEGTGWRIHNQPQHF,once,TRBV6-1
CASSQRDYIQGDRVVYEQYF,-,TRBV14
CASNYGLAGVNGAKNIQYF,-,TRBV28
CASRPGTIRGEQYF,few,TRBV14
CATRPGEHNEQFF,-,TRBV24-1
CASSDSRGLSGYTF,-,TRBV6-4
CASSESGQGLSTEAFF,-,TRBV25-1
CASSFVSWESYNEQFF,once,TRBV7-9
CASSLRPGGGEETQYF,-,TRBV7-2
CSARYTGDSGNTIYF,-,TRBV29-1
CASRLGQGHSYEQYF,-,TRBV5-1
CASSRDRDEKLFF,-,TRBV4-3
CASSLVGQSKNIQYF,-,TRBV28